The subject of this entry is one TCR beta chain. There is no known antigen for this receptor. No per-base quality is available; no much larger clone lies one base away. Participants were included only if at least one PBMC sample before ART initiation and at least two post-ART samples were available. Every participant with HIV received treatment in the United States of America. Before DNA extraction, cryopreserved samples containing roughly 0.85-11 million PBMC were thawed and washed. At the time of the earliest PBMC sample for each participant with HIV, ages ranged from about 23 to 60 years. PBMC samples from each participant spanned 1-4 timepoints before ART initiation and 2-8 timepoints after ART initiation, with a median of 7 samples. For every participant, serial HIV viral load, CD4+ T-cell count, ART history and demographic data were obtained. Genomic DNA was extracted from unsorted PBMC with a Qiagen kit on a QIAcube, processed in batches of 12 samples.

This sample is drawn from a study of long-term antiretroviral therapy in people with HIV (dated by TCRdb to 2021 to 2024). About the full investigation: Collection of the earliest samples took place about a decade ahead of the 2015 WHO recommendation for immediate ART, at a time when ART was typically delayed until CD4 counts fell. Whether ART initiation and durable HIV suppression were associated with changes in peripheral blood TRB repertoire composition and diversity was tested in a retrospective serial study. From over 25 adults with confirmed HIV infection, the cohort provided 150 to 200 cryopreserved PBMC samples, gathered serially across a mean of approximately six years (range 1-12). Among the approximately 30 participants with HIV, eleven were female. No cross-contamination during QIAcube processing was seen in test extractions of a monoclonal T-cell line run alongside 33 polyclonal samples.

The immunoSEQ hsTCRB v3.0 assay was used at survey level resolution to sequence the TRB variable region. The target sequencing depth for TRB was about 40,000-55,000 T-cell genomes per sample. An Illumina MiSeq with a v3 150-cycle kit was used to sequence the pooled TRB libraries. The original methods were these. Repertoire analysis was run in R within a reproducible Nextflow workflow that covered QC, data transformation and analysis. LymphoSeq2, an R package for AIRR-Seq data exploration, was used to implement custom analyses. Four samples that produced fewer than 5000 total TRB sequences were removed, so some 180 HIV repertoires were analyzed. Among the approximately 180 retained HIV repertoires, some 60 were collected before ART initiation and about 130 were collected after ART initiation. Each repertoire was downsampled to 5000 TRB nucleotide sequences, and summary statistics were averaged across 100 downsampling iterations. The analysis kept only TRB sequences whose CDR3 regions were at least seven amino acids long. A Shannon entropy-derived clonality score and the Gini coefficient were used to measure diversity. In the repertoire networks, any two of the top 5000 CDR3 amino acid sequences were connected whenever the two sequences differed by an edit distance of one. For TRB CDR3 amino acid sequences, antigen specificity groups and MHC restriction were predicted with GLIPH2. CDR3 amino acid sequences were matched against VDJdb and McPAS-TCR to flag known CMV, EBV, HIV or tissue antigen associations. Pre-ART, post-ART and control groups were compared with Wilcoxon signed-rank tests and Holm-Bonferroni correction. Drawn from immuneACCESS, this table holds only the in-frame rearrangements with V and J called that TCRdb kept. Clones are partly lost; checked studies trace under half to an unresolved V gene and leave the rest unexplained. V and J calls and clone size are given by that table; D and trimming were obtained from the DNA. This sample has some 31,000 clones in its table, and about 98% of those were observed once. Of the sample, under 2.5% falls within the top ten clones.

The study at large found these results: Narrower CDR3 length ranges were observed in HIV repertoires than in controls, and an antigen-experienced repertoire with only a slight naive shift after ART was suggested by the network structure. At every time point, the repertoire was dominated by expanded TRB clones first identified before ART initiation, although this dominance fluctuated and, in many PLHIV, declined after ART. Limited PBMC availability meant only the TCR beta chain was sequenced, without alpha chain pairing. Starting ART was linked to a significant rise in TRB diversity, yet even after long-term ART the diversity remained significantly lower than in transplant donor controls. Samples dated from the mid-2000s to the late 2010s, and the ART regimens used may be less effective than current ones. Inferences about post-ART repertoire changes are limited because no data were available on ART adherence, viral resistance or therapy changes. Because pre-ART samples had limited cell numbers, profiling was done on unsorted PBMC rather than on sorted CD4+ and CD8+ T cells.

V and J are truncated by 4 bases and 6 bases respectively, leaving an intervening sequence of 7 bases. For CDR1 and CDR2, the germline V gene lists SNHLY and FYNNEI. Including the terminal cysteine and phenylalanine, the CDR3 comprises 12 residues. Left in the record is the CDR3 DNA by itself, 36 bases read in frame from the first base. Sequencing was performed on unsorted PBMCs, taken 7.6 years after starting antiretroviral therapy. The V and J segments used are TRBV2 and TRBJ1-5; the D region possibly corresponds to TRBD1 (6 bases align). The receptor comes from a man aged 30 to 45 with HIV. The DNA reads as follows: TGTGCCAGCAGTGCACAGGGTCAGCCCCAGCATTTT. It is translated as CASSAQGQPQHF.